The subject of this entry is one TCR beta chain. Its antigen is as yet unknown. RNA extraction was followed by reverse transcription into cDNA, which acted as the sequencing template. TCRdb's table, derived via immunoSEQ multiplex PCR, lists solely in-frame clones and lacks some. The sample holds some 150,000 clones, 45% to 65% seen once. The sample belongs to a study of CD8+ T cells in alopecia areata. V lost 7 bases to trimming and J lost 0 bases; unmatched junction nucleotides: 6. This CDR3 has 15 amino acids. The germline CDR1 and CDR2 sequences are MNHEY and SVGAGI. Study-wide results and caveats: Scalp clonality and expanded CD8+ clones among the top 100 showed significant decreases with tofacitinib.

Treatment specified: oral pan-JAK inhibitor, 5-10 mg twice daily. Researchers picked out CD4+ and CD8+ T cells from PBMCs by sorting. The genes are TRBV6-5 and TRBJ1-5; 7 bases fit TRBD1. The sample consisted of CD8+ T cells sorted from blood, taken at week 4, from a patient treated with tofacitinib. The receptor was derived from a human donor with alopecia areata. The CDR3 bases are TGTGCCAGCAAGACAGGGCTAAGTAGCAATCAGCCCCAGCATTTT. Its protein is CASKTGLSSNQPQHF.